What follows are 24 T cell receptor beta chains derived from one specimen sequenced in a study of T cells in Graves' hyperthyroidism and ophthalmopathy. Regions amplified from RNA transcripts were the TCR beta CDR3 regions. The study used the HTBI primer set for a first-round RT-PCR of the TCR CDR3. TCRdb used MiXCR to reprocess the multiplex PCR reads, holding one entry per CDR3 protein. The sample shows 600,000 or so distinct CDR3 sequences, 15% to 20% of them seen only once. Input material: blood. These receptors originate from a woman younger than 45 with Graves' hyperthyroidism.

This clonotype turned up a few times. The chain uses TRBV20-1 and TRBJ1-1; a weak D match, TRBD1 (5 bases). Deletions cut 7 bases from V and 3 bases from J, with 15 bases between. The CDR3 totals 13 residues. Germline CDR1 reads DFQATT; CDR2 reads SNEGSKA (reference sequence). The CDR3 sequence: CSGALPGHTEAFF. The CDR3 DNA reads TGCAGTGGGGCCCTACCGGGACACACTGAAGCTTTCTTT.

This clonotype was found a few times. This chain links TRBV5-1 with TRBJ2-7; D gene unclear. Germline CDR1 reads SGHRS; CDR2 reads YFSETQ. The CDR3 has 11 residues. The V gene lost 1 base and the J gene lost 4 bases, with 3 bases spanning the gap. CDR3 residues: CASSLKYEQYF. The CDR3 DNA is TGCGCCAGCAGCTTGAAGTACGAGCAGTACTTC.

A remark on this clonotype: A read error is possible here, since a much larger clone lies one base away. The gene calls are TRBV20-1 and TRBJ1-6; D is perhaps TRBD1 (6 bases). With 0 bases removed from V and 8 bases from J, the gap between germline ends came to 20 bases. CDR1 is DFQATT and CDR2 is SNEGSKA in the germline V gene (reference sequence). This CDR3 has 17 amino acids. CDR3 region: CSARDPGGGSLDSPLHF. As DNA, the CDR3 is TGCAGTGCTAGAGACCCGGGAGGGGGGTCCTTGGATTCACCCCTCCACTTT.

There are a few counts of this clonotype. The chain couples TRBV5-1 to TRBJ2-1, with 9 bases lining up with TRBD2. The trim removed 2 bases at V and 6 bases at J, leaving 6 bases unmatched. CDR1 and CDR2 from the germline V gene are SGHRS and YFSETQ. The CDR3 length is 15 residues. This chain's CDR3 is CASSFPPSGVNEQFF. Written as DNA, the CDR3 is TGCGCCAGCAGCTTTCCCCCTAGCGGGGTCAATGAGCAGTTCTTC.

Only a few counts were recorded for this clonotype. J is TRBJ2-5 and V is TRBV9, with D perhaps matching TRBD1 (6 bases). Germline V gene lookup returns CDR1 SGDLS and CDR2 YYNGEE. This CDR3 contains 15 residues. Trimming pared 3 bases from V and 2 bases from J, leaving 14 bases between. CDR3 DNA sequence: TGTGCCAGCAGCGCCCAACAAACAGGGCAAGAGACCCAGTACTTC. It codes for CASSAQQTGQETQYF.

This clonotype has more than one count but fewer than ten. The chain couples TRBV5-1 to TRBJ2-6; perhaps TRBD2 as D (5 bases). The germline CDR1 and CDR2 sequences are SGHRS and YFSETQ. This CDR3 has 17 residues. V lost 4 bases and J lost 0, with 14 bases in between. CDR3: CASSTSGFSSGANVLTF. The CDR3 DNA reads TGCGCCAGCAGCACCTCGGGGTTTAGCTCTGGGGCCAACGTCCTGACTTTC.

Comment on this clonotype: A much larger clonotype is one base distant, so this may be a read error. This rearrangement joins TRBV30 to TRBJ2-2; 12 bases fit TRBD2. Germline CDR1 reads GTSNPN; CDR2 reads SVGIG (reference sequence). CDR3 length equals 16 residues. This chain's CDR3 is CAWRLAGVANTGELLF. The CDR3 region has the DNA TGTGCCTGGCGACTAGCGGGAGTCGCGAACACCGGGGAGCTGCTTTTT.

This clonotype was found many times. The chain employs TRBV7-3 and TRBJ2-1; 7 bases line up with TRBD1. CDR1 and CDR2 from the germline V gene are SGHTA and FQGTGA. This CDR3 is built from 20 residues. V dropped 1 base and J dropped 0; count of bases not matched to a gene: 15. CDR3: CASSLSPFGTGVPSYNEQFF. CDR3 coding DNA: TGTGCCAGCAGCTTAAGTCCATTTGGCACAGGGGTTCCCTCCTACAATGAGCAGTTCTTC.

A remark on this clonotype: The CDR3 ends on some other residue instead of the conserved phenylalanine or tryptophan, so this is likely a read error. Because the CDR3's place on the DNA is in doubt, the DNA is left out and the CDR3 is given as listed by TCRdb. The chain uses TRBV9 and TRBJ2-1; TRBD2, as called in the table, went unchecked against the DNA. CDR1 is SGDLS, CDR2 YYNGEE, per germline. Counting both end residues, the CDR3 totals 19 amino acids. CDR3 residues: CASSSRLAGEGDSYNEEFL.

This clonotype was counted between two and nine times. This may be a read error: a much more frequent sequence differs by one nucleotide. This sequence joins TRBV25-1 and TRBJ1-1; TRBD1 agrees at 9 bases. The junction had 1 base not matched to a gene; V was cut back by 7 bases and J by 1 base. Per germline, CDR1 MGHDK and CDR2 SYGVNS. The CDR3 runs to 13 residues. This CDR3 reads CASKGQGNTEAFF. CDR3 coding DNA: TGTGCCAGCAAGGGACAGGGGAACACTGAAGCTTTCTTT.

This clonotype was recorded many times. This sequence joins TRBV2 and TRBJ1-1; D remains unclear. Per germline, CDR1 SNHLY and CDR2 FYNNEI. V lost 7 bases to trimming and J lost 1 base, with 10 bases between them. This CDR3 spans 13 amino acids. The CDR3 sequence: CASMLNSNTEAFF. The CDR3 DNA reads TGTGCCAGCATGCTTAATTCGAACACTGAAGCTTTCTTT.

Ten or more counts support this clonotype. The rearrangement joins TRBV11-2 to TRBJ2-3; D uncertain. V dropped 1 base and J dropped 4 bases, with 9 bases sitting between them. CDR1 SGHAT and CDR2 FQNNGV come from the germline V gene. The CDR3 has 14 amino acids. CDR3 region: CASSLVVLPDTQYF. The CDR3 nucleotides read TGTGCCAGCAGCTTAGTAGTACTGCCAGATACGCAGTATTTT. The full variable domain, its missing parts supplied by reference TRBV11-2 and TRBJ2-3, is EAGVAQSPRYKIIEKRQSVAFWCNPISGHATLYWYQQILGQGPKLLIQFQNNGVVDDSQLPKDRFSAERLKGVDSTLKIQPAKLEDSAVYLCASSLVVLPDTQYFGPGTRLTVL.

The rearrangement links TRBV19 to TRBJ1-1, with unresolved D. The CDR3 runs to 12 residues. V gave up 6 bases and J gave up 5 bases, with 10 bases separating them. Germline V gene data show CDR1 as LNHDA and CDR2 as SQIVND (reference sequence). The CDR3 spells CASSKTNTEAFF. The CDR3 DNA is TGTGCCAGTAGCAAAACGAATACTGAAGCTTTCTTT.

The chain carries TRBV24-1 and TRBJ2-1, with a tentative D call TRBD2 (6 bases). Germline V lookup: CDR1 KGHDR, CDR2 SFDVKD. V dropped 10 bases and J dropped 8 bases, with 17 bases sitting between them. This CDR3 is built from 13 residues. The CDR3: CATADGSSDEQFF. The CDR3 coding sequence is TGTGCCACGGCCGACGGGAGCAGCGATGAGCAGTTCTTC.

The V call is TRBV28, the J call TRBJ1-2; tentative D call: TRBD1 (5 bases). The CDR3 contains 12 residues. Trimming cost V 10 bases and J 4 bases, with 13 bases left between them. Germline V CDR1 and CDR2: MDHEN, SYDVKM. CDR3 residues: CATDGDPYGYTF. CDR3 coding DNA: TGTGCCACCGATGGGGACCCCTATGGCTACACCTTC.

The DNA of the CDR3 is TGTGCCACCAGTGACCCCGACCGTGGTGAAGCTTTCTTT. Amino acids: CATSDPDRGEAFF. This chain connects TRBV24-1 to TRBJ1-1; D gene unclear. This CDR3 comprises 13 residues. V dropped 4 bases and J dropped 7 bases, with 12 bases sitting between them. Germline values: CDR1 KGHDR, CDR2 SFDVKD.

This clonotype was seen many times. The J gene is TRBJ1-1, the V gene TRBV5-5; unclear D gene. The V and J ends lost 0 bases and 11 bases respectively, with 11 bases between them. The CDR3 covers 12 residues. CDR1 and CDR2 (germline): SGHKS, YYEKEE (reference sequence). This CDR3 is CASSLALGRAFF. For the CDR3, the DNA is TGTGCCAGCAGCTTGGCCTTAGGGCGGGCTTTCTTT.

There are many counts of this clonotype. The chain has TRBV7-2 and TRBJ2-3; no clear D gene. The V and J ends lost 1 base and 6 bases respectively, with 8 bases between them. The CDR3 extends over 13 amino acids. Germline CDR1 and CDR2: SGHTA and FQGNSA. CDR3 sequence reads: CASSLDYLDTQYF. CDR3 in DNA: TGTGCCAGCAGCTTAGATTACTTGGATACGCAGTATTTT.

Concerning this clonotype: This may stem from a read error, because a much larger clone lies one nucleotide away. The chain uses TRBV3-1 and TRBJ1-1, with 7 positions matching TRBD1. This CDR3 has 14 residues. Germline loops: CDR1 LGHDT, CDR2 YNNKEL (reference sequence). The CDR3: CASGHGQAGRGAFF. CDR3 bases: TGTGCCAGCGGCCACGGACAGGCGGGTAGGGGAGCTTTCTTT.

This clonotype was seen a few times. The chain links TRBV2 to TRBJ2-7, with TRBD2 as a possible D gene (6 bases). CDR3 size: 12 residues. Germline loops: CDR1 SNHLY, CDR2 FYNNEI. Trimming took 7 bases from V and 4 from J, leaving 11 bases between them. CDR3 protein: CASIGGMYEQYF. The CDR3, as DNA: TGTGCCAGCATAGGCGGGATGTACGAGCAGTACTTC.

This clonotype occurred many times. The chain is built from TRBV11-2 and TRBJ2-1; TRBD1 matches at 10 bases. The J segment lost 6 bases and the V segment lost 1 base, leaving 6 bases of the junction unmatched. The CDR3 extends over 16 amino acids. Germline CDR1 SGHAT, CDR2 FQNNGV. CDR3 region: CASSLVGDRGFNEQFF. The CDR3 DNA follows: TGTGCCAGCAGCTTAGTAGGGGACAGGGGCTTCAATGAGCAGTTCTTC.

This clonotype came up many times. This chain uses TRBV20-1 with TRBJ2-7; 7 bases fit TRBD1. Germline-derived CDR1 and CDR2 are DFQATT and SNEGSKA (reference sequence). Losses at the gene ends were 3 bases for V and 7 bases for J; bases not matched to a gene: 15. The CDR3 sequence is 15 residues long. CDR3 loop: CSASEQGRWGWEQYF. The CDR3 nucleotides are TGCAGTGCTAGTGAACAGGGGCGCTGGGGTTGGGAGCAGTACTTC.

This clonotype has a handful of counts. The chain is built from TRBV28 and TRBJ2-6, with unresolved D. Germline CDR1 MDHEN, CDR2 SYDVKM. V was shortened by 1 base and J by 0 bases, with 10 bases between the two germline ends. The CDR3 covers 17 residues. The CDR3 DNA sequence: TGTGCCAGCAGTTTATTGGGCCGACACTCTGGGGCCAACGTCCTGACTTTC. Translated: CASSLLGRHSGANVLTF.

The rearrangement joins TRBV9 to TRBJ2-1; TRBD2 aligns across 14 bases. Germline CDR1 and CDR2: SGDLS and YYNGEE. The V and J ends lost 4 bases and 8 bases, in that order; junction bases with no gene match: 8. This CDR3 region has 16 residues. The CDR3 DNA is TGTGCCAGCAGCTCCTCGGGGACTAGCGGGAGATATGAGCAGTTCTTC. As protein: CASSSSGTSGRYEQFF.